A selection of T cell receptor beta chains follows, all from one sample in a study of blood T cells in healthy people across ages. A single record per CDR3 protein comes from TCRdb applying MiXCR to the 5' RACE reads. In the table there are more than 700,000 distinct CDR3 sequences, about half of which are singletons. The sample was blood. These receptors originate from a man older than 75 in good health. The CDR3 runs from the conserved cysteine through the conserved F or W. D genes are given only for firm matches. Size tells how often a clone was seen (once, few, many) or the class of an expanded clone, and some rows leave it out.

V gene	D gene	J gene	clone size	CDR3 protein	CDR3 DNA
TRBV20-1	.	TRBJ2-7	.	CSARALEPYEQYF	TGCAGTGCTAGGGCCCTCGAGCCCTACGAGCAGTACTTC
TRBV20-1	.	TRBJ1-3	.	CSAQDRTGNTIYF	TGCAGTGCCCAAGACAGGACTGGAAACACCATATATTTT
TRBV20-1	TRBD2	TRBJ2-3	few	CSVPRGGRVADTQYF	TGCAGTGTCCCTAGGGGCGGGAGAGTCGCAGATACGCAGTATTTT
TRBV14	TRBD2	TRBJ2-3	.	CAGSQDVPLAGVSDTQYF	TGTGCCGGCAGCCAAGATGTCCCACTAGCGGGAGTATCAGATACGCAGTATTTT
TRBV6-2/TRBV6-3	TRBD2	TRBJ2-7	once	CASTERGSSYEQYF	TGTGCCAGCACCGAGCGGGGGAGCTCCTACGAGCAGTACTTC
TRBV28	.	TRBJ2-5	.	CTSGLRAGTQYF	TGTACCAGCGGCCTCAGGGCGGGGACCCAGTACTTC
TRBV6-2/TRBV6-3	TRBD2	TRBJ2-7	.	CASSGPGASGSYEQYF	TGTGCCAGCAGTGGACCTGGTGCTAGCGGGAGTTACGAGCAGTACTTC
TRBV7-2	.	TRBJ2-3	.	CASSDIRDAGTDTQYF	TGTGCCAGCAGCGACATCCGGGACGCCGGCACAGATACGCAGTATTTT
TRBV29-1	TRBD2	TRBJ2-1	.	CSVEEPTSGHQETQFF	TGCAGCGTTGAAGAGCCAACTAGCGGCCATCAAGAGACCCAGTTCTTC
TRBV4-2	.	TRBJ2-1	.	CASSQEETNEQFF	TGTGCCAGCAGCCAAGAAGAGACGAATGAGCAGTTCTTC
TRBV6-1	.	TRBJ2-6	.	CASSAQHSGANVLTF	TGTGCCAGCAGTGCACAGCACTCTGGGGCCAACGTCCTGACTTTC
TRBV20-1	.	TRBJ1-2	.	CSGQSFLGTGGYTF	TGCAGTGGACAGAGCTTTTTGGGAACCGGTGGCTACACCTTC
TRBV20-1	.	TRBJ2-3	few	CSAVTGYSNTDTQYF	TGCAGTGCGGTTACAGGGTATTCTAACACAGATACGCAGTATTTT
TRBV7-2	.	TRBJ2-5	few	CASSQLVIRDGETQYF	TGTGCCAGCAGCCAATTGGTCATACGGGACGGAGAGACCCAGTACTTC
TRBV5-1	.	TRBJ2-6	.	CASSSQNSGANVLTF	TGCGCCAGCAGCTCACAGAACTCTGGGGCCAACGTCCTGACTTTC
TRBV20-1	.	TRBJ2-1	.	CSARSAAYNEQFF	TGCAGTGCTAGAAGTGCCGCCTACAATGAGCAGTTCTTC
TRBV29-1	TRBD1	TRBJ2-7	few	CSVEMEQGGYEQYF	TGCAGCGTTGAGATGGAACAGGGGGGTTACGAGCAGTACTTC
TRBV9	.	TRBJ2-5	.	CASSVGPAGADQETQYF	TGTGCCAGCAGCGTAGGCCCGGCCGGGGCGGATCAAGAGACCCAGTACTTC
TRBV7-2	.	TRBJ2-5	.	CASTVGLRGGEQYF	TGTGCCAGCACCGTGGGACTTAGAGGAGGGGAGCAGTACTTC
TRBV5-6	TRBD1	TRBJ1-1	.	CASSAGTGLNTEAFF	TGTGCCAGCAGCGCCGGGACAGGCTTGAACACTGAAGCTTTCTTT
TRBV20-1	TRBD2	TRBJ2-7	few	CSASGKRGTYEQYF	TGCAGTGCTAGTGGTAAGCGGGGGACCTACGAGCAGTACTTC
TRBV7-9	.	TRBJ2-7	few	CASRKGNGGPPYEQYF	TGTGCCAGCAGAAAAGGAAACGGCGGTCCCCCCTATGAGCAGTACTTC